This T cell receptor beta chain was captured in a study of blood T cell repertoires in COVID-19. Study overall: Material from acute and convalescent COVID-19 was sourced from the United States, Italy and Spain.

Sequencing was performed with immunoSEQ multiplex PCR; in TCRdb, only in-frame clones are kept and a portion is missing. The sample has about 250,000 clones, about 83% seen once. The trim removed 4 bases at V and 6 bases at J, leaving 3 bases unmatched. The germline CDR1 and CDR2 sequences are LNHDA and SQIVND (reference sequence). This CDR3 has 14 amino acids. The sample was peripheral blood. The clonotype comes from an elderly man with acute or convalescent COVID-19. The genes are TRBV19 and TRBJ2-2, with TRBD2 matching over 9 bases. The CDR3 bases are TGTGCCAGTAGTAATGGCGGGGGGGCCGGGGAGCTGTTTTTT. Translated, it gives CASSNGGGAGELFF.